This is a list of T cell receptor beta chains from one sample in a study of shared clonotypes between healthy human individuals. Produced via immunoSEQ multiplex PCR; TCRdb's table is partial and in-frame only. The sample has about 2 million clones, roughly 94% seen once; the top ten hold 0.1% to 0.15%. Sequencing input: naive CD4+ T cells sorted from blood. These TCRs come from a man aged 18 to 35 in good health. The CDR3 runs from the conserved cysteine through the conserved F or W. Each record gives: clone size, D gene, V gene, J gene, CDR3 DNA, CDR3 protein. A D gene is named only where the DNA matches it firmly. Clone size is not always given. Where it is, it says once, few, many or a class for expanded clones.

>NA|TRBD1|TRBV30|TRBJ1-6
TGTGCCTGGGCCGGGACAGGGAATTCACCCCTCCACTTT
CAWAGTGNSPLHF
>NA|NA|TRBV27|TRBJ1-6
TGTGCCAGCAGTTCCCCCGGGTCACCCCTCCACTTT
CASSSPGSPLHF
>NA|NA|TRBV15|TRBJ1-2
TGTGCCACCAGCAGAGATCGGGGGGTGGGCTATGGCTACACCTTC
CATSRDRGVGYGYTF
>NA|TRBD2|TRBV7-2|TRBJ2-5
TGTGCCAGCAGCCTCTGGACTAGCGGGAGGGAGACCCAGTACTTC
CASSLWTSGRETQYF
>NA|NA|TRBV7-3|TRBJ2-2
TGTGCCAGCAGCTTAAGAAACACCGGGGAGCTGTTTTTT
CASSLRNTGELFF
>NA|TRBD1|TRBV12-5|TRBJ1-5
TGTGCTAGTGGTTCCTTCCCCGGGACAGGCTTCCTTTATAGCAATCAGCCCCAGCATTTT
CASGSFPGTGFLYSNQPQHF
>NA|NA|TRBV2|TRBJ2-3
TGTGCCAGCGTAAGGGCGAGCACAGATACGCAGTATTTT
CASVRASTDTQYF
>NA|TRBD2|TRBV28|TRBJ2-1
TGTGCCAGCAGCATCCTCCCAGCGGGGGGAGCCAATGAGCAGTTCTTC
CASSILPAGGANEQFF
>NA|NA|TRBV15|TRBJ1-1
TGTGCCACCAGCAGCCGAAATGAAGCTTTCTTT
CATSSRNEAFF
>NA|NA|TRBV10-3|TRBJ2-3
TGTGCCATCAGTGAGGGGTCAGCAGGGAGCACAGATACGCAGTATTTT
CAISEGSAGSTDTQYF
>NA|TRBD1|TRBV6-5|TRBJ2-7
TGTGCCAGCAGTCCCGGGACAGTGGACTCCTACGAGCAGTACTTC
CASSPGTVDSYEQYF
>NA|NA|TRBV6-1|TRBJ1-1
TGTGCCAGCAGTGATGAAGCTCCCAGCGCTGAAGCTTTCTTT
CASSDEAPSAEAFF
>NA|NA|TRBV6-4|TRBJ1-5
TGTGCCAGCAGCCCCGGACAGCATCAGCCCCAGCATTTT
CASSPGQHQPQHF
>NA|NA|TRBV15|TRBJ1-1
TGTGCCACCAGCAGAACAGGGAACACTGAAGCTTTCTTT
CATSRTGNTEAFF
>few|TRBD2|TRBV19|TRBJ2-5
TGTGCCAGTAATGGAGCGGGAGGGACGGGAGAGACCCAGTACTTC
CASNGAGGTGETQYF
>NA|NA|TRBV7-9|TRBJ1-6
TGTGCCAGCAATTCAGACAGGAATAATTCACCCCTCCACTTT
CASNSDRNNSPLHF
>NA|TRBD1|TRBV20-1|TRBJ1-2
TGCAGTGCCGCAACAGGGGATGGCTACACCTTC
CSAATGDGYTF
>NA|NA|TRBV4-2|TRBJ2-5
TGTGCCAGCAGCCAAGATTTCGGGTATCAGGCGGAGACCCAGTACTTC
CASSQDFGYQAETQYF
>few|TRBD1|TRBV6-5|TRBJ1-6
TGTGCCAGCAGGTATAGACAGGGGTATTCACCCCTCCACTTT
CASRYRQGYSPLHF
>NA|NA|TRBV9|TRBJ1-2
TGTGCCAGCAGCGTGGGCGATGGGACGGGGACTAACTATGGCTACACCTTC
CASSVGDGTGTNYGYTF
>NA|NA|TRBV7-9|TRBJ2-7
TGTGCCAGCAGCTTTAAGTCCTACGAGCAGTACTTC
CASSFKSYEQYF
>NA|TRBD1|TRBV2|TRBJ2-7
TGTGCCGGAGGACAGGGTACCTACGAGCAGTACTTC
CAGGQGTYEQYF
>NA|NA|TRBV4-3|TRBJ2-7
TGCGCCAGCAGCCACCGATCTGCGGGTTTGTATGAGCAGTACTTC
CASSHRSAGLYEQYF
>NA|NA|TRBV7-7|TRBJ2-5
TGTGCTAGCAGCCCGGTTGTGCAGGGAGAGACCCAGTACTTC
CASSPVVQGETQYF
>NA|TRBD1|TRBV19|TRBJ2-3
TGTGCCAGTAAGGGCAGGGGGTTGGAAGATACGCAGTATTTT
CASKGRGLEDTQYF
>NA|TRBD1|TRBV6-5|TRBJ2-7
TGTGCCAGCAGCAAAACAGGGGTCTTTTCCTACGAGCAGTACTTC
CASSKTGVFSYEQYF
>NA|NA|TRBV18|TRBJ2-4
TGTGCCAGCTCGGGGGGTGCCAAAAACATTCAGTACTTC
CASSGGAKNIQYF
>NA|NA|TRBV19|TRBJ1-6
TGTGCCAGCCTCTCTGACTCCTATAATTCACCCCTCCACTTT
CASLSDSYNSPLHF